This T cell receptor (beta chain) was captured in a study of blood T cell repertoires in COVID-19 (dated by TCRdb to 2020 to 2021). Broadly, across the study: Samples from collaborators originated in the United States, Italy and Spain and spanned both the acute and convalescent phases of COVID-19. The samples were drawn from two sources: the first 160 participants of the ongoing ImmuneRACE study, and 950 to 1,500 subjects contributed by 6 global collaborators. Sample metadata almost always included a de-identified subject ID, COVID-19 status, age in years and sex. Deeply sampled blood TCRbeta repertoires from subjects exposed to, actively infected with, or recovered from COVID-19 were included in the dataset. The repertoires were released in a freely available public database meant as a resource for research on the immune response to SARS-CoV-2. Where HLA class I and class II types were available, the types were taken from metadata supplied by the sample provider, not from assay-based typing. The material from the prospective study consisted of cDNA or gDNA derived from T cells, B-cell-depleted T cells, or PBMCs.

In Seattle, one collaborating source enrolled patients while the infection was active and tracked those patients longitudinally over the course of disease. Collaborating institutions collected whole blood in K2EDTA tubes following their own protocols. Collaborator samples were shipped for TCRbeta analysis as frozen whole blood, isolated PBMCs, or DNA extracted from either sample type. From cysteine to phenylalanine, the CDR3 is 20 amino acids long. Only the CDR3 DNA stays, 60 bases, in frame from base 1. Looking up the germline V gene yields CDR1 KGHSH and CDR2 LQKENI. V lost 1 base and J lost 0 bases, and the count of bases not matched to a germline gene is 12. Findings and caveats that apply to the study as a whole: The amount of clinical and demographic metadata varied by source and participant and was provided uncurated.

For this clone: This clone's antigen is unknown. No much larger clone exists at a distance of one base, and base qualities are not known.

TCRbeta CDR3 regions were amplified from genomic DNA by means of the immunoSEQ Assay, a bias-controlled multiplex PCR. The paper's processing steps were these. Within the assay, amplification of reference gene primers was used to estimate how many nucleated cells each sample contained. To quantify the absolute abundance of each unique TCRbeta CDR3 rearrangement, sequence reads were collapsed and filtered. For each sample, productive Simpson clonality was calculated by taking the square root of Simpson's diversity index across productive rearrangements. The table was pulled from immuneACCESS by TCRdb, which kept in-frame rearrangements only. Such tables lose some clones; where checked, under half of the loss comes from unresolved V genes, and the rest has no known cause. The V and J calls and clone size come from that table; D and trimming were worked out from the DNA. A total of under 200,000 clones appear in this sample, roughly 88% of them only once. Clones ranked in the top ten supply approximately 5% of the sample.

Sequenced: peripheral blood. This TCR derives from a man between 18 and 29 years old with COVID-19, enrolled during active disease. The sequence links TRBV18 to TRBJ1-6, with 7 bases matching TRBD1. The DNA is as follows: TGTGCCAGCTCACCACTTGGGACAGCCGGCCCGAGCTCCTATAATTCACCCCTCCACTTT. Translation gives CASSPLGTAGPSSYNSPLHF.